The T cell receptor (beta chain) described here comes from a study of T cell responses to AZD1222 COVID-19 vaccine. V shed 2 bases and J shed 10 bases, with 10 bases lying between them. Germline loops: CDR1 GTSNPN, CDR2 SVGIG (reference sequence). CDR3 length equals 11 residues. General study results and limits: A rise in Spike-specific TCR breadth and depth followed two AZD1222 doses.

Generated by immunoSEQ multiplex PCR, the TCRdb table keeps only in-frame clones and is missing some. Of roughly 190,000 clones in the sample, about 92% were seen once. As concerns this clone: What it binds is unknown.

The sequences come from peripheral blood, collected on day 0 of AZD1222 vaccination. This TCR came from an adult in good health. The genes are TRBV30 and TRBJ2-3; D gene unclear. In DNA, the CDR3 is TGTGCCTGGAGTCTACAGAAGTCGCAGTATTTT. This codes for CAWSLQKSQYF.